This T cell receptor beta chain comes out of a study of T cells after yellow fever vaccination. General observations from the study: Weaker in magnitude, the secondary response showed a faster peak on day 5 versus 15.

TCRdb reprocessed the 5' RACE reads with MiXCR, giving one entry per CDR3 protein. The sample shows about 320,000 distinct CDR3 sequences, 3.5% to 4.5% of them seen only once. This CDR3 is built from 13 residues. CDR1 is DFQATT and CDR2 is SNEGSKA in the germline V gene (reference sequence). V was clipped by 3 bases and J by 4 bases, with 9 bases between them. At least ten counts were recorded for this clonotype. The antigen remains unidentified. Sample: PBMCs, taken 15 days after the yellow fever booster vaccination. The chain employs TRBV20-1 and TRBJ1-4, with D perhaps matching TRBD1 (6 bases). This receptor was obtained from a man between 18 and 35 years old who received the YFV17D yellow fever vaccine. The CDR3 region has the DNA TGCAGTGCTAGGTGGGGGCATAATGAAAAACTGTTTTTT. This translates into CSARWGHNEKLFF.